The rows below give T cell receptor beta chains drawn from one sample of a study of blood T cell repertoires in COVID-19. Produced via immunoSEQ multiplex PCR; TCRdb's table is partial and in-frame only. The table lists approximately 280,000 clones, approximately 90% of them singletons, with around 4.4% in the top ten. Material: peripheral blood. The receptor source for this set is a man aged 35 to 55 with acute or convalescent COVID-19. Both conserved end residues are part of each CDR3. A D gene is named only where the DNA matches it firmly. The listing skips clone size in some rows; elsewhere it reads once, few, many or a size class.

V	size	J	D	DNA	CDR3
TRBV7-3	-	TRBJ2-1	TRBD2	TGTGCCAGCAGCTTACGACTAGCGGGGGTCGTTGAGCAGTTCTTC	CASSLRLAGVVEQFF
TRBV12-5	once	TRBJ2-1	-	TGTGCTAGTGGTTCCCGATTAGACAGAAACAATGAGCAGTTCTTC	CASGSRLDRNNEQFF
TRBV2	-	TRBJ1-1	-	TGTGCCAGCGGGATGGGGGGAGGCACTGAAGCTTTCTTT	CASGMGGGTEAFF
TRBV9	once	TRBJ1-1	-	TGTGCCAGCAGTCGTGAGGGGGTGGGCACTGAAGCTTTCTTT	CASSREGVGTEAFF
TRBV9	-	TRBJ2-2	-	TGTGCCAGCAGCGCGACAGGTAGTTCAGGGGAGCTGTTTTTT	CASSATGSSGELFF
TRBV4-1	-	TRBJ1-2	-	TGCGCCAGCAGCCTTTCCGACAGCAACTATGGCTACACCTTC	CASSLSDSNYGYTF
TRBV6-5	-	TRBJ2-3	-	TGTGCCAGCGGGGCTAGCACAGATACGCAGTATTTT	CASGASTDTQYF
TRBV5-1	-	TRBJ1-1	-	TGCGCCAGCAGCTTAATAGAACAGACGAACACTGAAGCTTTCTTT	CASSLIEQTNTEAFF
TRBV10-3	-	TRBJ1-6	TRBD1	TGTGCCATCAGTGTGACAGGGGAGGATTCACCCCTCCACTTT	CAISVTGEDSPLHF
TRBV6-1	-	TRBJ2-3	TRBD2	TGTGCCAGCAGTGAATTAGTGTGGACTAGCGGGGGGCAAACAGATACGCAGTATTTT	CASSELVWTSGGQTDTQYF
TRBV19	once	TRBJ2-7	-	TGTGCCAGTAGTATAGGCAGGGTTTCCTACGAGCAGTACTTC	CASSIGRVSYEQYF
TRBV5-6	-	TRBJ1-6	-	TGTGCCAGCAGCTTGAACAGGGCGAACTATAATTCACCCCTCCACTTT	CASSLNRANYNSPLHF
TRBV3-1/TRBV3-2	once	TRBJ1-3	-	TGTGCCAGCAGCCCCCTTCCCTCTGGAAACACCATATATTTT	CASSPLPSGNTIYF
TRBV7-2	-	TRBJ1-6	TRBD1	TGTGCCAGCAGCTTACTAGGGGGCCCGAATAATTCACCCCTCCACTTT	CASSLLGGPNNSPLHF
TRBV3-1/TRBV3-2	-	TRBJ1-1	TRBD1	TGTGCCAGCAGCCCCCGACAGGGGGCAATAGCTGAAGCTTTCTTT	CASSPRQGAIAEAFF
TRBV3-1/TRBV3-2	-	TRBJ1-3	-	TGTGCCAGCAGCCTCATGGGAAACACCATATATTTT	CASSLMGNTIYF
TRBV7-3	-	TRBJ1-1	TRBD1	TGTGCCAGCAGCTCCGTACCGAACAGGGGGGCTTTCTTT	CASSSVPNRGAFF
TRBV30	-	TRBJ2-1	TRBD1	TGTGCCTGGAGTGACTACGTGACAGGGGGCAATGAGCAGTTCTTC	CAWSDYVTGGNEQFF
TRBV5-8	once	TRBJ2-3	-	TGTGCCAGCAGCTTGACTGCACATACGCAGTATTTT	CASSLTAHTQYF
TRBV11-2	-	TRBJ2-7	TRBD1	TGTGCCAGCAGCCCCGGGACAGGGTTTTCCGAGCAGTACTTC	CASSPGTGFSEQYF
TRBV3-1/TRBV3-2	-	TRBJ2-5	TRBD2	TGTGCCAGCAGCCCCGGGGGAGGGGAGACCCAGTACTTC	CASSPGGGETQYF
TRBV6-5	once	TRBJ1-1	-	TGTGCCAGCAGTTGGGGAGGCGGAAGTGAAGCTTTCTTT	CASSWGGGSEAFF
TRBV19	once	TRBJ2-7	-	TGTGCCAGTAGCAGGACACCGGCCTACGAGCAGTACTTC	CASSRTPAYEQYF
TRBV5-4	-	TRBJ1-1	TRBD1	TGTGCCAGCAGCTTGAATCCAGGGGGCACTGAAGCTTTCTTT	CASSLNPGGTEAFF
TRBV6-1	-	TRBJ1-1	TRBD1	TGTGCCAGCAGTCAGGGGGCCGGAGGGAACACTGAAGCTTTCTTT	CASSQGAGGNTEAFF
TRBV5-4	-	TRBJ2-2	TRBD1	TGTGCCAGCAGCTTGGGGCGACAGGGGAACACCGGGGAGCTGTTTTTT	CASSLGRQGNTGELFF
TRBV19	-	TRBJ2-1	TRBD1	TGTGCCAGTAGTATCCGGGACAGGGGGTACAATGAGCAGTTCTTC	CASSIRDRGYNEQFF
TRBV30	once	TRBJ2-6	-	TGTGCCTGGAGCGCCCGTCCCGACAGTTTCTCTGGGGCCAACGTCCTGACTTTC	CAWSARPDSFSGANVLTF
TRBV15	-	TRBJ1-6	-	TGTGCCACCAGCAGAGGAATTCCGACAGCTTATAATTCACCCCTCCACTTT	CATSRGIPTAYNSPLHF
TRBV7-2	once	TRBJ2-1	TRBD2	TGTGCCAGCAGCCAGGGACTAGCGGGGGGCCTGTCCTACAATGAGCAGTTCTTC	CASSQGLAGGLSYNEQFF
TRBV7-9	-	TRBJ1-3	TRBD1	TGTGCCAGCAGCTTCCGGACAGGCGTCTCTGGAAACACCATATATTTT	CASSFRTGVSGNTIYF
TRBV5-1	-	TRBJ1-1	-	TGCGCCAGCAGCTTACAGGGAGAGACTGAAGCTTTCTTT	CASSLQGETEAFF
TRBV9	once	TRBJ1-2	TRBD1	TGTGCCAGCAGCGCAGGGACAGGGAATATTCAGGGCTACACCTTC	CASSAGTGNIQGYTF
TRBV6-5	-	TRBJ1-5	TRBD1	TGTGCCAGCAGTTTAACAGGGGCATATAGCAATCAGCCCCAGCATTTT	CASSLTGAYSNQPQHF
TRBV13	-	TRBJ1-6	TRBD1	TGTGCCAGCAGTCGACAGGGATTTTCTTCACCCCTCCACTTT	CASSRQGFSSPLHF
TRBV2	few	TRBJ1-2	-	TGTGCCAGCAAAGGAAGTTGGGCCTACTCAGGCTACACCTTC	CASKGSWAYSGYTF
TRBV2	-	TRBJ1-5	-	TGTGCCAGCAGCCTCCAAACAGGAGTACAAGGTCCCCAGCATTTT	CASSLQTGVQGPQHF
TRBV6-5	once	TRBJ1-1	-	TGTGCCAGCAGCCAGTCCCACCTCACTGAAGCTTTCTTT	CASSQSHLTEAFF
TRBV3-1/TRBV3-2	-	TRBJ1-1	TRBD1	TGTGCCAGCAGCGTCCGACAGGGGGCGGAAGCTTTCTTT	CASSVRQGAEAFF
TRBV5-4	-	TRBJ2-1	-	TGTGCCAGCAGCTTACAGGGTTTCTACAATGAGCAGTTCTTC	CASSLQGFYNEQFF
TRBV7-2	-	TRBJ2-7	-	TGTGCCAGCTCGGCAGGGTTGGGAGGATACGAGCAGTACTTC	CASSAGLGGYEQYF
TRBV7-2	-	TRBJ1-2	TRBD1	TGTGCCAGCAGCTCCGACAGGGGGCCAGGGTATGGCTACACCTTC	CASSSDRGPGYGYTF
TRBV3-1/TRBV3-2	-	TRBJ1-3	-	TGTGCCAGCAGCCATATAGGGGTAGTCGGAAACACCATATATTTT	CASSHIGVVGNTIYF
TRBV4-1	-	TRBJ1-4	-	TGCGCCAGCAGCCAGACAGGCCCTAATGAAAAACTGTTTTTT	CASSQTGPNEKLFF
TRBV6-6	-	TRBJ1-2	-	TGTGCCAGCAGTGACGACACCTATGGCTACACCTTC	CASSDDTYGYTF
TRBV2	once	TRBJ1-2	-	TGTGCCAGCAGGCGCGGGGGGGGCTACACCTTC	CASRRGGGYTF
TRBV5-4	-	TRBJ1-2	-	TGTGCCAGCAGCTTGCCCTTTACAGGGAACTATGGCTACACCTTC	CASSLPFTGNYGYTF
TRBV5-1	-	TRBJ1-6	TRBD1	TGCGCCAGCAGCTTTGGGCAGGGGGCGCCCCGTAATTCACCCCTCCACTTT	CASSFGQGAPRNSPLHF
TRBV2	-	TRBJ2-2	-	TGTGCCAGCAGTCGACAGATTACCGGGGAGCTGTTTTTT	CASSRQITGELFF
TRBV6-5	-	TRBJ1-2	TRBD1	TGTGCCAGCAGTTACGACAGGGGCTATGGCTACACCTTC	CASSYDRGYGYTF
TRBV18	-	TRBJ2-7	TRBD1	TGTGCCAGCTCACCCATGACAGGGGAATCCTACGAGCAGTACTTC	CASSPMTGESYEQYF
TRBV3-1/TRBV3-2	-	TRBJ1-6	-	TGTGCCAGCAGCCAGAGGACACCTTATAATTCACCCCTCCACTTT	CASSQRTPYNSPLHF
TRBV30	-	TRBJ1-1	-	TGTGCCTGGACCCGAGGGTTGAACACTGAAGCTTTCTTT	CAWTRGLNTEAFF
TRBV5-6	-	TRBJ2-1	-	TGTGCCAGCAGCTTGTACCCAGGGGTTTACAATGAGCAGTTCTTC	CASSLYPGVYNEQFF